Reported below is one TCR beta chain. The antigen is undetermined. Researchers used the Oncomine TCR Beta short-read assay to sequence DNA from cultured CD4+ T cells. Each CDR3 protein is one row after TCRdb ran MiXCR on the PCR reads. The table includes some 25,000 distinct CDR3 sequences, 30% detected once. Specified time point: late sampling 161 to 241 days after vaccination in a few convalescent patients. Treatment of the sample: approximately 9-day PBMC culture with coronavirus spike peptide pools or control peptides (ViraFEST assay). The V end was cut by 5 bases, the J end by 2 bases, with 15 bases between. Germline lookup yields CDR1 SEHNR and CDR2 FQNEAQ (reference sequence). The CDR3 is made up of 15 amino acids. The source of the sample is a study of vaccination and CD4 T cells after COVID-19. Study as a whole: Collection of post-COVID samples occurred a median roughly 92 days after diagnosis, spanning a range of 35 to 161. Day 14 and days 161 to 241 post-vaccination were the sampling points for a few convalescent patients.

This clonotype originated in a human donor who had recovered from COVID-19. The rearrangement links TRBV7-9 to TRBJ2-5; D possibly uses TRBD1 or TRBD2 (7 bases each). The specimen comprised CD4+ T cells from blood, cultured in vitro, sampled about 7 months after SARS-CoV-2 vaccination. CDR3 residues: CASSQGGGRQETQYF. CDR3 DNA sequence: TGTGCCAGCAGCCAGGGGGGGGGGCGTCAAGAGACCCAGTACTTC.